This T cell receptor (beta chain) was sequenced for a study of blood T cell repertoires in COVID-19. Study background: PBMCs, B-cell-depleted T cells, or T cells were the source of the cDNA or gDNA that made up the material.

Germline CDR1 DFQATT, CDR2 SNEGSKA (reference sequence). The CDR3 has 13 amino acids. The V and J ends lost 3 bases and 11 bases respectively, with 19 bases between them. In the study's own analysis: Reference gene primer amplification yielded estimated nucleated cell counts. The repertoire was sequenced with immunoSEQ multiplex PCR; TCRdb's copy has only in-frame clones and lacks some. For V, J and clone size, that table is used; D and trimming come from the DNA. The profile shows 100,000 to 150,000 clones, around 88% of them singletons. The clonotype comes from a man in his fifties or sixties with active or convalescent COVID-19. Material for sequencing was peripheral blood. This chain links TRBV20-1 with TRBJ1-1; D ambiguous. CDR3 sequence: CSASAAGEGGAFF. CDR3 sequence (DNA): TGCAGTGCTAGTGCAGCAGGCGAGGGTGGCGCTTTCTTT.